Following are 26 T cell receptor beta chains from one sample sequenced in a study of CD8 T cells in ankylosing spondylitis. Each CDR3 protein is one row after TCRdb ran MiXCR on the 5' RACE reads. Of approximately 200,000 distinct CDR3 sequences detected, 13% appear once; the ten largest clones hold 9.5% to 12%. Sequencing was performed on blood, either unsorted or a sorted T cell fraction (not recorded which). Source of these receptors: a female donor with ankylosing spondylitis or in good health (not recorded which).

This clonotype was picked up many times. The gene calls are TRBV20-1 and TRBJ2-7, with TRBD1 as a possible D gene (6 bases). Germline lookup yields CDR1 DFQATT and CDR2 SNEGSKA (reference sequence). V was shortened by 3 bases and J by 2 bases, with 11 bases between the two germline ends. The CDR3 runs to 13 residues. CDR3 in amino acids: CSARADRPYEQYF. The DNA of the CDR3 is TGCAGTGCTAGGGCCGACAGGCCCTACGAGCAGTACTTC.

This clonotype has at least ten counts. The J gene is TRBJ1-6, the V gene TRBV4-1; 9 positions match TRBD1. The CDR3 sequence is 17 residues long. Per germline, CDR1 MGHRA and CDR2 YSYEKL. V was clipped by 1 base and J by 9 bases; unmatched bases: 10. The CDR3 reads CASSQAPDRGMFSPLHF. Written as DNA, the CDR3 is TGCGCCAGCAGCCAAGCCCCGGACAGGGGTATGTTTTCACCCCTCCACTTT.

This clonotype was counted at least ten times. This chain connects TRBV6-4 to TRBJ2-1; 8 bases fit TRBD2. The germline V gene has CDR1 MRHNA and CDR2 SNTAGT. V shed 3 bases, J shed 7 bases, and the junction held 8 bases outside the gene matches. CDR3 length equals 15 residues. CDR3: CASSEWSGSSNEQFF. The CDR3 coding sequence is TGTGCCAGCAGTGAGTGGAGCGGGAGTTCTAATGAGCAGTTCTTC.

This clonotype was counted a single time. Since a much larger clone is just one base distant, this may be a read error. This chain uses TRBV24-1 with TRBJ2-1; 8 bases align to TRBD1. The CDR3 spans 17 residues. The germline V gene has CDR1 KGHDR and CDR2 SFDVKD. V gave up 5 bases and J gave up 4 bases; unmatched junction bases: 12. The CDR3 reads CATSAPDRGKGYNEQFF. The CDR3 bases are TGTGCCACCAGTGCCCCTGACAGGGGCAAAGGGTACAATGAGCAGTTCTTC.

The chain couples TRBV12-3 or TRBV12-4 to TRBJ2-5, with D perhaps TRBD2 (7 bases). This CDR3 region has 13 residues. V lost 8 bases and J lost 5, with 15 bases in between. The CDR3 loop reads CASSRGAAETQYF. The CDR3 DNA reads TGTGCCAGCTCACGGGGGGCGGCCGAGACCCAGTACTTC.

This clonotype was detected ten times or more. The V gene is TRBV4-3, the J gene TRBJ2-2; D perhaps matches TRBD2 (5 bases). Trimming took off 0 bases at V and 3 bases at J, with 11 bases between the two ends. The germline V gene has CDR1 LGHNA and CDR2 YSLEER. This CDR3 has 16 residues. CDR3 sequence reads: CASSQDERPHTGELFF. The CDR3 nucleotides are TGCGCCAGCAGCCAAGATGAGCGGCCACACACCGGGGAGCTGTTTTTT.

This clonotype showed up many times. V usage is TRBV5-1 and J usage is TRBJ1-4; D is unresolved. Per germline, CDR1 SGHRS and CDR2 YFSETQ. The germline V and J ends were trimmed by 1 base and 4 bases, with 5 bases remaining between them. This CDR3 is built from 13 residues. This CDR3 is CASSLPSNEKLFF. The CDR3, as DNA: TGCGCCAGCAGCTTGCCCAGTAATGAAAAACTGTTTTTT.

In regard to this clonotype: A read error is possible here, since a much larger clone lies one base away. The rearrangement uses TRBV18 and TRBJ2-1; D remains unclear. The V end was cut by 5 bases, the J end by 9 bases, with 11 bases between. Germline lookup yields CDR1 KGHSH and CDR2 LQKENI. The CDR3 is 12 residues long. CDR3 bases: TGTGCCAGCTCATTACTGGAGACTGAGCAGTTCTTC. Residues: CASSLLETEQFF.

The chain links TRBV11-3 to TRBJ2-3; 8 bases line up with TRBD2. The V and J ends lost 4 bases and 2 bases, in that order; junction bases with no gene match: 14. The CDR3 is made up of 18 amino acids. CDR1 and CDR2 from the germline V gene are SGHNT and YENEEA. The CDR3 sequence: CASSSRFGLARDTDTQYF. DNA of the CDR3: TGTGCCAGCAGCTCCAGGTTTGGACTAGCAAGGGACACAGATACGCAGTATTTT.

This CDR3 is CASSHFGGNTGELFF. The CDR3 bases are TGCGCCAGCAGCCACTTTGGCGGGAACACCGGGGAGCTGTTTTTT. The chain is built from TRBV4-3 and TRBJ2-2; the D is unclear. Deletions cut 3 bases from V and 1 base from J, with 9 bases between. CDR1 LGHNA and CDR2 YSLEER come from the germline V gene. CDR3 length: 15 residues.

In this sample, this clonotype turned up many times. Here the CDR3 DNA reads TGCAGTGCTAGAGTCCCGAGCTCCTACGAGCAGTACTTC. It codes for CSARVPSSYEQYF. This chain uses TRBV20-1 with TRBJ2-7; no definite D call. This CDR3 spans 13 amino acids. V lost 1 base to trimming and J lost 0 bases, with 7 bases between them. From germline, CDR1 is DFQATT and CDR2 SNEGSKA (reference sequence).

The rearrangement uses TRBV5-5 and TRBJ1-1, with 11 bases that match TRBD1. With 4 bases clipped from V and 7 bases from J, the junction kept 9 bases outside the gene matches. Germline assignment: CDR1 SGHKS and CDR2 YYEKEE (reference sequence). The CDR3 sequence is 15 residues long. The CDR3 coding sequence is TGTGCCAGCAGCCACTCCGGGACAGGGGGAGATGAAGCTTTCTTT. Its protein is CASSHSGTGGDEAFF.

This clonotype appeared a few times. CDR3 region: CATRPVNPQETQYF. The CDR3 nucleotides are TGTGCCACCCGGCCCGTCAATCCGCAAGAGACCCAGTACTTC. The V gene is TRBV27, the J gene TRBJ2-5; D gene unclear. The germline CDR1 and CDR2 sequences are MNHEY and SMNVEV (reference sequence). The CDR3 is 14 residues long. Trimming stripped 10 bases from V and 2 bases from J, with 17 bases between.

This clonotype came up many times. The chain couples TRBV6-1 to TRBJ2-7, with TRBD2 identical over 7 bases. In germline, CDR1 is MNHNS, CDR2 SASEGT. V trimming: 8 bases; J trimming: 5 bases; junction bases outside the gene matches: 15. The CDR3 contains 15 residues. CDR3: CASGRPGLSRDEQYF. The CDR3 DNA reads as TGTGCCAGCGGTCGACCGGGACTATCAAGGGACGAGCAGTACTTC.

This clonotype was counted at least ten times. J is TRBJ2-3 and V is TRBV7-2; TRBD2 matches 8 bases. V was clipped by 2 bases and J by 3 bases; unmatched bases: 4. Germline CDR1 SGHTA, CDR2 FQGNSA. The CDR3 is 15 residues long. CDR3 nucleotide sequence: TGTGCCAGCAGCTTATCCGGGAGGGAGACAGATACGCAGTATTTT. It is translated as CASSLSGRETDTQYF.

This clonotype was seen ten or more times. V gene TRBV29-1 combines with J gene TRBJ2-7; 12 bases match TRBD2. The CDR3 has 16 residues. Germline V gene sequence: CDR1 SQVTM, CDR2 ANQGSEA. Unmatched junction bases numbered 6, after V lost 3 bases and J lost 0 bases. CDR3: CSVEGGLAGFSYEQYF. DNA for the CDR3: TGCAGCGTTGAGGGGGGACTAGCGGGCTTCTCCTACGAGCAGTACTTC.

This clonotype appeared many times. The chain employs TRBV12-3 or TRBV12-4 and TRBJ2-2; the D gene is possibly TRBD1 (7 bases). Trimming removed 3 bases at V and 4 bases at J, with 9 bases between. CDR3 length: 14 amino acids. CDR3 DNA sequence: TGTGCCAGCAGTTTCCAGGGGGGCACCGGGGAGCTGTTTTTT. Its translation is CASSFQGGTGELFF.

The rearrangement links TRBV5-5 to TRBJ2-1; TRBD1 agrees at 7 bases. Trimming removed 6 bases from V and 4 bases from J; junction bases left unmatched: 7. Looked up from germline, CDR1 is SGHKS and CDR2 is YYEKEE (reference sequence). This CDR3 has 14 residues. In DNA, the CDR3 is TGTGCCAGCAACCCTGGACAGGTTTACAATGAGCAGTTCTTC. Protein: CASNPGQVYNEQFF.

This clonotype was observed a few times. It may be a read error: a sequence one base away is much more abundant. The V gene is TRBV12-3 or TRBV12-4, the J gene TRBJ1-5, with D hard to call. The CDR3 has 13 amino acids. The V end lost 6 bases, the J end lost 5 bases, and 11 bases lay between the germline ends. CDR3 nucleotide sequence: TGTGCCAGCAGCCCCGACGCGGATCAGCCCCAGCATTTT. It translates to CASSPDADQPQHF.

The sample holds many counts of this clonotype. This rearrangement joins TRBV7-9 to TRBJ1-4; no clear D. CDR1 is SEHNR, CDR2 FQNEAQ, per germline (reference sequence). The CDR3 has 13 amino acids. Trimming cost V 5 bases and J 8 bases, with 12 bases left between them. CDR3 in DNA: TGTGCCAGCAGCCCCTTGGGCCTCGAAAAACTGTTTTTT. It is translated as CASSPLGLEKLFF.

V usage is TRBV7-9 and J usage is TRBJ2-5, with D possibly being TRBD1 (5 bases). CDR3 length equals 13 residues. Germline loops: CDR1 SEHNR, CDR2 FQNEAQ (reference sequence). V was shortened by 3 bases and J by 2 bases, with 7 bases between the two germline ends. CDR3 amino acids: CASSFRQQETQYF. The CDR3 DNA follows: TGTGCCAGCAGCTTCCGACAGCAAGAGACCCAGTACTTC.

Notes on this clonotype: This may stem from a read error, because a much larger clone lies one nucleotide away. J is TRBJ1-1 and V is TRBV27, with 7 nucleotides matching TRBD1. This CDR3 region has 13 residues. Germline V gives CDR1 MNHEY, CDR2 SMNVEV (reference sequence). CDR3 loop: CAGRRDSVTEAFF. In DNA form, the CDR3 reads TGTGCCGGCAGAAGGGACAGTGTAACTGAAGCTTTCTTT.

In its sample, this clonotype was seen many times. The rearrangement joins TRBV11-2 to TRBJ2-1, with 11 bases identical to TRBD2. J was trimmed by 4 bases and V by 0 bases; bases with no gene match: 8. The CDR3 totals 18 residues. Looked up from germline, CDR1 is SGHAT and CDR2 is FQNNGV. The CDR3 nucleotides are TGTGCCAGCAGCTTAGAGTTAGGTTCTAGCGGGAGGTACAATGAGCAGTTCTTC. Translating it yields CASSLELGSSGRYNEQFF. The complete variable domain, with remaining parts taken from reference TRBV11-2 and TRBJ2-1, reads EAGVAQSPRYKIIEKRQSVAFWCNPISGHATLYWYQQILGQGPKLLIQFQNNGVVDDSQLPKDRFSAERLKGVDSTLKIQPAKLEDSAVYLCASSLELGSSGRYNEQFFGPGTRLTVL.

This clonotype was counted only a few times. CDR3 sequence (DNA): TGCGCCAGCAGCCAAGGGGTCGGGAGGGCCACAGATACGCAGTATTTT. Encoded protein: CASSQGVGRATDTQYF. This chain joins TRBV4-1 and TRBJ2-3; TRBD2 agrees at 8 bases. After removal of 1 base from V and 2 bases from J, the junction contained 5 bases not matched to a gene. The CDR3 is 16 amino acids. Germline-derived CDR1 and CDR2 are MGHRA and YSYEKL.

Many counts were recorded for this clonotype. The junction departs from germline at one end; a sequencing error may be responsible. This rearrangement joins TRBV25-1 to TRBJ2-2, with 8 nucleotides matching TRBD1. CDR3 length: 16 amino acids. The germline V gene has CDR1 MGHDK and CDR2 SYGVNS. CDR3 nucleotide sequence: TGTGCCAGCAGAGAATTCGGGACAGGGAACACCGGGGAGCTGTTTTTT. It codes for CASREFGTGNTGELFF.

This clonotype was counted many times. The chain couples TRBV20-1 to TRBJ2-1; 13 nucleotides align to TRBD2. V shed 5 bases and J 12 bases; nucleotides not matched to a gene: 7. This CDR3 comprises 13 residues. The germline gives CDR1 DFQATT, CDR2 SNEGSKA (reference sequence). The CDR3 here is CSAPRTSGSAQFF. CDR3 DNA sequence: TGCAGTGCTCCCCGGACTAGCGGGAGCGCGCAGTTCTTC.